These 21 T cell receptor beta chains were sequenced from one sample in a study of shared clonotypes between healthy human individuals. The assay was immunoSEQ multiplex PCR, and TCRdb's table has in-frame clones only and misses some. The sample lists about 2,100,000 clones; about 92% were seen once. Naive CD8 cells, CD45RO-negative and positively selected for CCR7, excluded terminally differentiated effector memory CD45RA+ cells. The sequenced material came from naive CD8+ T cells from PBMCs. The source is a man younger than 30 in good health. Some clones in this sample may be carry-over from other donors' samples.

V gene TRBV30 combines with J gene TRBJ2-7; D uncertain. V dropped 3 bases and J dropped 1 base, with 10 bases sitting between them. This CDR3 region has 13 residues. The V gene's germline CDR1 is GTSNPN and CDR2 SVGIG (reference sequence). The CDR3 nucleotides are TGTGCCTGGAGCTCTGGACGATCCTACGAGCAGTACTTC. It specifies CAWSSGRSYEQYF.

V is TRBV7-3 and J is TRBJ2-2; D is uncertain. Germline V CDR1 and CDR2: SGHTA, FQGTGA. Trimming pared 5 bases from V and 8 bases from J, leaving 9 bases between. CDR3 length equals 12 residues. The CDR3 here is CASSTFSGELFF. Here the CDR3 DNA reads TGTGCCAGCAGCACCTTTAGTGGGGAGCTGTTTTTT. Complete variable domain (other parts from reference TRBV7-3 and TRBJ2-2): GAGVSQTPSNKVTEKGKYVELRCDPISGHTALYWYRQSLGQGPEFLIYFQGTGAADDSGLPNDRFFAVRPEGSVSTLKIQRTERGDSAVYLCASSTFSGELFFGEGSRLTVL.

The chain's CDR3 is CASSQDLGLAGGFYNEQFF. As DNA, the CDR3 is TGCGCCAGCAGCCAAGATCTGGGACTAGCGGGAGGATTCTACAATGAGCAGTTCTTC. V gene TRBV4-1 combines with J gene TRBJ2-1; 15 nucleotides line up with TRBD2. Germline CDR1 and CDR2: MGHRA and YSYEKL. J gave up 3 bases and V 0 bases, and 6 bases lay outside the gene matches. This CDR3 region has 19 residues.

The genes are TRBV7-9 and TRBJ2-3, with D perhaps given as TRBD1 or TRBD2 (5 bases each). V lost 8 bases and J 4 bases, leaving 16 bases between the germline ends. CDR3 size: 14 residues. Germline loops: CDR1 SEHNR, CDR2 FQNEAQ (reference sequence). The CDR3 DNA reads as TGTGCCAGCTGGCGCAGGGACGTCGCAGATACGCAGTATTTT. This sequence encodes CASWRRDVADTQYF.

The chain combines TRBV2 with TRBJ1-2, with D maybe TRBD1 (5 bases). The CDR3 is made up of 14 amino acids. CDR1 SNHLY and CDR2 FYNNEI come from the germline V gene. V was clipped by 3 bases and J by 6 bases, with 14 bases between them. Here the CDR3 DNA reads TGTGCCAGCAGTGATATCTCCAGGGTCCATGGCTACACCTTC. Amino acid sequence: CASSDISRVHGYTF.

This chain links TRBV25-1 with TRBJ2-1, with D possibly matching TRBD2 (5 bases). Germline CDR1 and CDR2: MGHDK and SYGVNS. V gave up 4 bases and J gave up 4 bases, with 11 bases separating them. This CDR3 region has 14 residues. CDR3 protein: CASSAPGLYNEQFF. CDR3 coding DNA: TGTGCCAGCAGTGCCCCAGGACTGTACAATGAGCAGTTCTTC. The full variable domain, its missing parts supplied by reference TRBV25-1 and TRBJ2-1, is EADIYQTPRYLVIGTGKKITLECSQTMGHDKMYWYQQDPGMELHLIHYSYGVNSTEKGDLSSESTVSRIRTEHFPLTLESARPSHTSQYLCASSAPGLYNEQFFGPGTRLTVL.

V gene TRBV2 combines with J gene TRBJ2-7; TRBD1 agrees at 7 bases. Trimming cost V 2 bases and J 3 bases; bases outside gene matches: 4. CDR1 is SNHLY, CDR2 FYNNEI, per germline. CDR3 size: 14 residues. The CDR3 sequence is CASSENRGIYEQYF. CDR3 nucleotide sequence: TGTGCCAGCAGTGAAAACAGGGGTATCTACGAGCAGTACTTC.

The chain couples TRBV7-9 to TRBJ1-2; unclear D gene. Trimming took 5 bases from V and 14 from J, leaving 12 bases between them. The CDR3 contains 10 residues. Germline loops: CDR1 SEHNR, CDR2 FQNEAQ (reference sequence). The CDR3 nucleotides read TGTGCCAGCAGCGATCAAATCGATACCTTC. Its protein product is CASSDQIDTF.

CDR3 amino acids: CASSLSAMLTEAFF. Here the CDR3 DNA reads TGTGCCAGCAGTTTAAGTGCAATGCTCACTGAAGCTTTCTTT. The chain carries TRBV27 and TRBJ1-1; D unresolved. Germline values: CDR1 MNHEY, CDR2 SMNVEV (reference sequence). The CDR3 length is 14 residues. V was shortened by 2 bases and J by 4 bases, with 11 bases between the two germline ends.

The rearrangement joins TRBV14 to TRBJ2-7; D gene uncertain. Between the trimmed V and J ends, which lost 0 bases and 12 bases, there was a span of 15 bases. The CDR3 runs 13 residues. Looked up from germline, CDR1 is SGHDN and CDR2 is FVKESK. The CDR3: CASSQDRVVARYF. The CDR3 nucleotides are TGTGCCAGCAGCCAAGATCGCGTGGTCGCCCGGTACTTC.

The chain recombines TRBV6-6 with TRBJ1-1; tentatively, D is TRBD1 (6 bases). Germline V lookup: CDR1 MNHNY, CDR2 SVGAGI (reference sequence). The CDR3 has 11 amino acids. The V end was cut by 9 bases, the J end by 4 bases, with 9 bases between. This CDR3 reads CASGGGTEAFF. The CDR3 DNA reads TGTGCCAGTGGAGGGGGCACTGAAGCTTTCTTT.

The rearrangement joins TRBV2 to TRBJ1-1; 12 bases line up with TRBD1. V trimming: 6 bases; J trimming: 1 base; junction bases outside the gene matches: 9. The CDR3 spans 17 residues. The germline gives CDR1 SNHLY, CDR2 FYNNEI. CDR3 coding DNA: TGTGCCAGCAGAGTCCCGGGACAGGGGGCGGAGAACACTGAAGCTTTCTTT. The encoded protein is CASRVPGQGAENTEAFF.

The chain employs TRBV6-4 and TRBJ2-1; TRBD2 agrees at 14 bases. The V and J ends lost 0 bases and 6 bases, in that order; junction bases with no gene match: 1. CDR1 is MRHNA, CDR2 SNTAGT, per germline. The length of the CDR3 is 16 residues. This CDR3 reads CASSDSGLAGVNEQFF. The CDR3 DNA sequence: TGTGCCAGCAGTGACTCGGGACTAGCGGGAGTCAATGAGCAGTTCTTC.

V usage is TRBV11-2 and J usage is TRBJ1-2; the D gene is possibly TRBD1 (6 bases). CDR1 and CDR2 from the germline V gene are SGHAT and FQNNGV. The CDR3 spans 15 residues. V was cut by 3 bases and J by 4 bases, with 15 bases left in between. The CDR3 is CASSLDRGGTYGYTF. CDR3 in DNA: TGTGCCAGCAGCTTGGATAGAGGGGGTACCTATGGCTACACCTTC.

The chain employs TRBV11-2 and TRBJ1-5; D gene uncertain. CDR1 SGHAT and CDR2 FQNNGV come from the germline V gene. CDR3 size: 19 residues. Deletions cut 1 base from V and 3 bases from J, with 22 bases between. CDR3 residues: CASSLVDLVSSGVNQPQHF. For the CDR3, the DNA is TGTGCCAGCAGCTTAGTTGATCTAGTATCATCCGGCGTCAATCAGCCCCAGCATTTT.

The chain combines TRBV28 with TRBJ1-3; no clear D. The germline V gene encodes CDR1 MDHEN and CDR2 SYDVKM. V lost 6 bases and J lost 0, with 9 bases in between. The length of the CDR3 is 14 residues. The CDR3 nucleotides are TGTGCCAGCAGGTGGACGCTCTCTGGAAACACCATATATTTT. Translation: CASRWTLSGNTIYF.

V usage is TRBV7-8 and J usage is TRBJ2-1; D might be TRBD1 or TRBD2, each matching 5 bases. The germline V and J ends were trimmed by 3 bases and 2 bases, with 20 bases remaining between them. Germline V CDR1 and CDR2: SGHVS, FQNEAQ. This CDR3 comprises 18 residues. DNA of the CDR3: TGTGCCAGCAGCTTGTATCTCGTGGGGGAAAGACCCTACAATGAGCAGTTCTTC. Translated: CASSLYLVGERPYNEQFF.

Here the CDR3 reads CASSLSPGEGYGYTF. CDR3 nucleotides: TGTGCCAGCAGTTTATCGCCAGGGGAGGGCTATGGCTACACCTTC. This sequence joins TRBV27 and TRBJ1-2; TRBD1 might be the D (6 bases). Germline values: CDR1 MNHEY, CDR2 SMNVEV (reference sequence). The CDR3 has 15 amino acids. The ends were cut back, 0 bases at V and 4 bases at J, with 12 bases in the middle.

The rearrangement links TRBV5-6 to TRBJ1-2; 8 nucleotides agree with TRBD1. The CDR3 contains 15 residues. Germline trimming cut 1 base from V and 8 bases from J; bases unmatched to any gene: 10. Germline V gives CDR1 SGHDT, CDR2 YYEEEE. Here the CDR3 DNA reads TGTGCCAGCAGCTTGATTGCCCCCTCAGGGGGCGGCTACACCTTC. Encoded protein: CASSLIAPSGGGYTF.

Comments on this clone: This same CDR3 is encoded by further DNA sequences in the sample. CDR3 sequence reads: CASSLSLAGSSYNEQFF. CDR3 DNA: TGTGCCAGCAGTTTATCGCTAGCGGGGAGCTCCTACAATGAGCAGTTCTTC. The chain uses TRBV27 and TRBJ2-1; the match to TRBD2 covers 9 bases. This CDR3 spans 17 amino acids. CDR1 MNHEY and CDR2 SMNVEV come from the germline V gene (reference sequence). V shed 0 bases and J 0 bases; nucleotides not matched to a gene: 3.

V usage is TRBV7-9 and J usage is TRBJ2-1, with D hard to call. CDR1 is SEHNR and CDR2 is FQNEAQ in the germline V gene (reference sequence). CDR3 length: 13 residues. Trimming cost V 1 base and J 7 bases, with 8 bases left between them. The CDR3 spells CASSLDGWNEQFF. The CDR3 DNA reads TGTGCCAGCAGCTTAGACGGTTGGAATGAGCAGTTCTTC.